This entry lists 21 T cell receptor beta chains sequenced from one sample in a study of a mutant IDH1 vaccine in newly diagnosed glioma. Specified time point: week 11, during vaccination. Alongside topical imiquimod, each dose of vaccine comprised 300 ug of mutant IDH1 20-mer peptide. Their antigens remain unidentified. Profiled with immunoSEQ multiplex PCR; TCRdb holds only in-frame clones, not every one. This sample carries about 60,000 clones, about 84% of them seen once, and the ten largest clones take roughly 3.5%. Sequenced here: PBMCs, sampled from a glioma patient whose treatment included an IDH1 peptide vaccine. The receptors stem from a man aged 25-45 years with glioma.

The CDR3 loop reads CASTEFTGNTGELFF. The CDR3 coding sequence is TGTGCCAGCACCGAGTTCACGGGGAACACCGGGGAGCTGTTTTTT. The chain employs TRBV11-2 and TRBJ2-2, with D unclear. Trimming removed 7 bases from V and 1 base from J, with 13 bases in between. Germline-derived CDR1 and CDR2 are SGHAT and FQNNGV. CDR3 length: 15 amino acids.

The rearrangement links TRBV5-1 to TRBJ1-5, with 8 positions matching TRBD1. V lost 0 bases to trimming and J lost 6 bases; unmatched junction nucleotides: 5. The length of the CDR3 is 15 residues. Looked up from germline, CDR1 is SGHRS and CDR2 is YFSETQ. The CDR3 DNA sequence: TGCGCCAGCAGCTTGGAAGGCAGGGGGCTTCAGCCCCAGCATTTT. Amino acid sequence: CASSLEGRGLQPQHF.

CDR3 in amino acids: CASSFDFLRGQYF. The CDR3 DNA sequence: TGTGCCAGCAGTTTCGACTTTTTAAGAGGGCAGTACTTC. V and J are TRBV27 and TRBJ2-7; the D is unclear. CDR1 is MNHEY, CDR2 SMNVEV, per germline (reference sequence). Trimming cost V 3 bases and J 9 bases, with 15 bases left between them. This CDR3 contains 13 residues.

The rearrangement uses TRBV4-1 and TRBJ2-3; 9 bases line up with TRBD1. Per germline, CDR1 MGHRA and CDR2 YSYEKL. The CDR3 sequence is 15 residues long. Unmatched junction bases numbered 6, after V lost 5 bases and J lost 3 bases. CDR3 region: CASSGVGQGTDTQYF. The CDR3 bases are TGCGCCAGCAGCGGAGTCGGACAGGGGACAGATACGCAGTATTTT.

The sample holds a few counts of this clone. The genes are TRBV7-2 and TRBJ2-7; 8 nucleotides match TRBD2. Germline V gives CDR1 SGHTA, CDR2 FQGNSA. The V gene end was trimmed by 5 bases and the J gene end by 2 bases; junction bases not matched to a gene: 8. The CDR3 extends over 15 amino acids. Written as DNA, the CDR3 is TGTGCCAGCAGCCTTGGACTAGCAGACGCCTACGAGCAGTACTTC. Translation: CASSLGLADAYEQYF.

The V and J genes are TRBV6-4 and TRBJ1-5; 9 bases match TRBD1. CDR1 and CDR2 (germline): MRHNA, SNTAGT. The CDR3 covers 15 residues. The V segment lost 8 bases and the J segment 7 bases; nucleotides outside the gene matches: 12. As DNA, the CDR3 is TGTGCCAGCGGTACAGGGGGCAAGTTGGAACAGCCCCAGCATTTT. Amino acids: CASGTGGKLEQPQHF.

This chain links TRBV13 with TRBJ1-2; D is unclear. Trimming removed 0 bases at V and 0 bases at J, with 17 bases between. This CDR3 spans 18 amino acids. Looked up from germline, CDR1 is PRHDT and CDR2 is FYEKMQ (reference sequence). The CDR3 reads CASSLGSGGQDANYGYTF. The CDR3 DNA sequence: TGTGCCAGCAGCTTAGGCTCCGGTGGTCAGGATGCTAACTATGGCTACACCTTC.

V usage is TRBV6-6 and J usage is TRBJ2-1; 12 bases fit TRBD2. V lost 4 bases and J lost 5; bases outside the gene matches: 3. Germline CDR1 and CDR2: MNHNY and SVGAGI (reference sequence). This CDR3 region has 15 residues. The CDR3 sequence is CASSSLAGGNNEQFF. DNA of the CDR3: TGTGCCAGCAGTTCACTAGCGGGGGGCAACAATGAGCAGTTCTTC.

V gene TRBV28 combines with J gene TRBJ1-2, with unresolved D. V dropped 4 bases and J dropped 2 bases, with 14 bases sitting between them. The CDR3 sequence is 15 residues long. Per the germline V gene, CDR1 is MDHEN and CDR2 is SYDVKM. The CDR3 loop reads CASSSPRGGNYGYTF. The CDR3 nucleotides are TGTGCCAGCAGTTCCCCCCGGGGAGGGAACTATGGCTACACCTTC.

The count of this clone is one. The CDR3 sequence: CASSPILFSGGASGANVLTF. The CDR3, as DNA: TGTGCCAGCAGCCCGATTCTTTTTAGCGGGGGGGCTTCTGGGGCCAACGTCCTGACTTTC. The V and J genes are TRBV5-5 and TRBJ2-6; 11 positions match TRBD2. J lost 1 base, V lost 4 bases, and 13 bases had no gene match. Germline lookup yields CDR1 SGHKS and CDR2 YYEKEE (reference sequence). The length of the CDR3 is 20 residues.

The chain employs TRBV5-1 and TRBJ1-2; a possible D gene is TRBD1 (6 bases). Looked up from germline, CDR1 is SGHRS and CDR2 is YFSETQ. V was shortened by 2 bases and J by 2 bases, with 16 bases between the two germline ends. The CDR3 length is 16 residues. In DNA, the CDR3 is TGCGCCAGCAGCTTACAGGGTGCGAGCAGCAACTATGGCTACACCTTC. Its protein product is CASSLQGASSNYGYTF.

V is TRBV5-1 and J is TRBJ2-3; 11 positions match TRBD2. CDR1 SGHRS and CDR2 YFSETQ come from the germline V gene. The CDR3 totals 17 residues. V lost 4 bases, J lost 6 bases, and 13 bases stayed unmatched. The chain's CDR3 is CASSLHQLAGVPDTQYF. In DNA, the CDR3 is TGCGCCAGCAGCCTACATCAACTAGCGGGAGTGCCTGATACGCAGTATTTT.

The gene calls are TRBV7-9 and TRBJ1-4; D is unclear. The CDR3 extends over 13 amino acids. Germline V CDR1 and CDR2: SEHNR, FQNEAQ (reference sequence). Trimming took 1 base from V and 11 from J, leaving 11 bases between them. CDR3 in amino acids: CASSLGWAEKLFF. CDR3 coding DNA: TGTGCCAGCAGCTTAGGGTGGGCCGAGAAACTGTTTTTT.

The chain uses TRBV11-1 and TRBJ2-5; D gene uncertain. This CDR3 is built from 14 residues. Germline V CDR1 and CDR2: SGHAT, FQDESV (reference sequence). Trimming removed 2 bases at V and 4 bases at J, with 11 bases between. In DNA, the CDR3 is TGTGCCAGCAGCTTAAGCCCAGAGATAGAGACCCAGTACTTC. Its translation is CASSLSPEIETQYF.

This clone occurred once. The chain uses TRBV7-9 and TRBJ2-7, with TRBD2 identical over 7 bases. V trimming: 1 base; J trimming: 6 bases; junction bases outside the gene matches: 6. The CDR3 runs 14 residues. Germline V gives CDR1 SEHNR, CDR2 FQNEAQ (reference sequence). In nucleotides, the CDR3 is TGTGCCAGCAGCTTAGTTGCGGGAGTTCGCGAGCAGTACTTC. This encodes CASSLVAGVREQYF. The full variable domain, rest sourced from reference TRBV7-9 and TRBJ2-7, is DTGVSQNPRHKITKRGQNVTFRCDPISEHNRLYWYRQTLGQGPEFLTYFQNEAQLEKSRLLSDRFSAERPKGSFSTLEIQRTEQGDSAMYLCASSLVAGVREQYFGPGTRLTVT.

The DNA of the CDR3 is TGTGCCAGCAGCGTAGGCTTCGGGGTCGGAAGCTCTGGAAACACCATATATTTT. It codes for CASSVGFGVGSSGNTIYF. The chain employs TRBV9 and TRBJ1-3; D unresolved. Trimming pared 0 bases from V and 0 bases from J, leaving 16 bases between. The germline V gene has CDR1 SGDLS and CDR2 YYNGEE. The CDR3 spans 18 residues. The full variable domain, rest sourced from reference TRBV9 and TRBJ1-3, is DSGVTQTPKHLITATGQRVTLRCSPRSGDLSVYWYQQSLDQGLQFLIQYYNGEERAKGNILERFSAQQFPDLHSELNLSSLELGDSALYFCASSVGFGVGSSGNTIYFGEGSWLTVV.

This sequence joins TRBV7-9 and TRBJ1-1, with D maybe TRBD1 (5 bases). Germline V CDR1 and CDR2: SEHNR, FQNEAQ (reference sequence). The germline V and J ends were trimmed by 5 bases and 1 base, with 14 bases remaining between them. The CDR3 consists of 15 residues. DNA of the CDR3: TGTGCCAGCAGCCCGGGACGGCAGGCGAACACTGAAGCTTTCTTT. It translates to CASSPGRQANTEAFF.

V gene TRBV7-3 combines with J gene TRBJ2-1; 8 nucleotides match TRBD1. The V segment lost 6 bases and the J segment 6 bases; nucleotides outside the gene matches: 10. The CDR3 totals 15 residues. Germline CDR1 is SGHTA and CDR2 is FQGTGA. CDR3 sequence reads: CASSGAGQGSNEQFF. The DNA of the CDR3 is TGTGCCAGCAGTGGTGCAGGACAGGGCTCCAATGAGCAGTTCTTC. Using reference TRBV7-3 and TRBJ2-1 for the parts outside the CDR3, the full variable domain is GAGVSQTPSNKVTEKGKYVELRCDPISGHTALYWYRQSLGQGPEFLIYFQGTGAADDSGLPNDRFFAVRPEGSVSTLKIQRTERGDSAVYLCASSGAGQGSNEQFFGPGTRLTVL.

This rearrangement joins TRBV5-1 to TRBJ2-7; TRBD1 aligns across 9 bases. Germline trimming cut 7 bases from V and 6 bases from J; bases unmatched to any gene: 14. The CDR3 is made up of 15 amino acids. Germline values: CDR1 SGHRS, CDR2 YFSETQ. The CDR3 sequence is CASASVRDRDGEQYF. CDR3 sequence (DNA): TGCGCCAGCGCTTCCGTCCGGGACAGGGATGGCGAGCAGTACTTC.

The rearrangement uses TRBV30 and TRBJ2-5; 9 nucleotides agree with TRBD2. Trimming cost V 3 bases and J 2 bases; bases outside gene matches: 13. CDR1 is GTSNPN, CDR2 SVGIG, per germline (reference sequence). The CDR3 has 17 residues. CDR3 DNA: TGTGCCTGGAGGGGTCAAACTCGGAGCGGGAGGCAAGAGACCCAGTACTTC. Residues: CAWRGQTRSGRQETQYF.

V is TRBV28 and J is TRBJ1-2; TRBD1 aligns across 9 bases. Unmatched junction bases numbered 9, after V lost 4 bases and J lost 6 bases. The CDR3 has 15 amino acids. Germline-derived CDR1 and CDR2 are MDHEN and SYDVKM. CDR3: CASSSLGTGNDGYTF. CDR3 nucleotides: TGTGCCAGCAGTTCCCTAGGGACAGGGAATGATGGCTACACCTTC.